The 3 T cell receptor beta chains listed next were all sequenced from one sample in a study of T cell responses to AZD1222 COVID-19 vaccine. Generated by immunoSEQ multiplex PCR, the TCRdb table keeps only in-frame clones and is missing some. The sample includes 250,000 to 300,000 clones, roughly 93% of them seen just once. The sample was peripheral blood, taken 28 days after the second AZD1222 dose. These receptors all come from an adult who received the AZD1222 COVID-19 vaccine.

As concerns this clone: This sample includes further DNA sequences coding for the same CDR3. The chain employs TRBV29-1 and TRBJ1-1, with D perhaps TRBD1 (5 bases). The ends were cut back, 4 bases at V and 4 bases at J, with 10 bases in the middle. This CDR3 region has 12 residues. Germline V gene sequence: CDR1 SQVTM, CDR2 ANQGSEA. This chain's CDR3 is CSVGRGGTEAFF. The CDR3 DNA follows: TGCAGCGTTGGCCGGGGCGGCACTGAAGCTTTCTTT.

V and J are TRBV5-4 and TRBJ2-2; 10 bases align to TRBD2. CDR1 and CDR2 (germline): SGHNT, YYREEE (reference sequence). V lost 2 bases to trimming and J lost 3 bases; unmatched junction nucleotides: 4. The CDR3 loop spans 16 amino acids. The CDR3 nucleotides are TGTGCCAGCAGCTTAGCGGGAGGGCCTTACACCGGGGAGCTGTTTTTT. Protein product: CASSLAGGPYTGELFF.

This sequence joins TRBV19 and TRBJ1-2; TRBD1 matches at 8 bases. Germline trimming cut 6 bases from V and 5 bases from J; bases unmatched to any gene: 5. Germline CDR1 LNHDA, CDR2 SQIVND (reference sequence). This CDR3 comprises 13 residues. The CDR3 sequence is CASSGQGGYGYTF. The CDR3 nucleotides are TGTGCCAGTAGCGGACAGGGTGGATATGGCTACACCTTC.